This entry lists 5 T cell receptor beta chains sequenced from one sample in a study of blood T cell repertoires in COVID-19. Generated by immunoSEQ multiplex PCR, the TCRdb table keeps only in-frame clones and is missing some. This sample carries around 190,000 clones, around nine tenths of them seen once, and the ten largest clones take 15% to 20%. The sequencing sample was made of peripheral blood. The receptor source for this set is a man aged 45-65 years with COVID-19, enrolled during active disease.

This chain joins TRBV29-1 and TRBJ1-3, with D unresolved. V was cut by 7 bases and J by 0 bases, with 13 bases left in between. The CDR3 spans 14 residues. Looked up from germline, CDR1 is SQVTM and CDR2 is ANQGSEA. CDR3 residues: CSANLEPSGNTIYF. The DNA of the CDR3 is TGCAGCGCCAACTTAGAGCCCTCTGGAAACACCATATATTTT.

The chain joins TRBV5-5 to TRBJ2-2, with 7 bases fitting TRBD1. V lost 4 bases to trimming and J lost 0 bases; unmatched junction nucleotides: 3. Germline values: CDR1 SGHKS, CDR2 YYEKEE (reference sequence). This CDR3 comprises 15 residues. CDR3 amino acids: CASSATGTNTGELFF. CDR3 in DNA: TGTGCCAGCAGCGCGACAGGGACGAACACCGGGGAGCTGTTTTTT.

The chain is built from TRBV6-5 and TRBJ2-2; TRBD1 aligns across 11 bases. The CDR3 is 14 amino acids. CDR1 and CDR2 from the germline V gene are MNHEY and SVGAGI. The ends lost 10 bases at V and 7 bases at J; junction bases unmatched: 8. The CDR3 DNA is TGTGCCACTTCCGGGACAGGGGGAGGCGGGGAGCTGTTTTTT. It specifies CATSGTGGGGELFF.

A single count supports this clone. V and J are TRBV5-1 and TRBJ1-1; D unresolved. Trimming took off 0 bases at V and 2 bases at J, with 5 bases between the two ends. The CDR3 is 13 residues long. Germline V lookup: CDR1 SGHRS, CDR2 YFSETQ. CDR3 amino acids: CASSLDSNTEAFF. CDR3 bases: TGCGCCAGCAGCTTGGACAGTAACACTGAAGCTTTCTTT.

This clone has at least ten counts. The gene calls are TRBV19 and TRBJ2-7; 7 nucleotides line up with TRBD2. Germline values: CDR1 LNHDA, CDR2 SQIVND (reference sequence). This CDR3 is built from 16 residues. Trimming took 4 bases from V and 3 from J; bases not matched to a gene: 12. DNA of the CDR3: TGTGCCAGTAGTACCCCACCTAGCGGACTAGACTACGAGCAGTACTTC. This sequence encodes CASSTPPSGLDYEQYF. Based on the CDR3 plus reference TRBV19 and TRBJ2-7, the full variable domain is DGGITQSPKYLFRKEGQNVTLSCEQNLNHDAMYWYRQDPGQGLRLIYYSQIVNDFQKGDIAEGYSVSREKKESFPLTVTSAQKNPTAFYLCASSTPPSGLDYEQYFGPGTRLTVT.